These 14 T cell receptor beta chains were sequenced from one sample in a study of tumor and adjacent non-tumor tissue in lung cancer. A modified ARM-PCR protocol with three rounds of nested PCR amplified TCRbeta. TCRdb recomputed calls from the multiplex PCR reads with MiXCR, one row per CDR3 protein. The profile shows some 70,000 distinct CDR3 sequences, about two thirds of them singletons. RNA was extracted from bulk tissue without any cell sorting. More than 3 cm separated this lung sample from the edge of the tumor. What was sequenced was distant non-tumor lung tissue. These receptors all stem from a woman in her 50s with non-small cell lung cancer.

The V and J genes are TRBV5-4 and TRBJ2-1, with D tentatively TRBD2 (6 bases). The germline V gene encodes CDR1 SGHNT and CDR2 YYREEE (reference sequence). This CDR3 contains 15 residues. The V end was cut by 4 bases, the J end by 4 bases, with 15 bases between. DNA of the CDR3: TGTGCCAGCAGCAGCCAGAGGGGAGGTTACAATGAGCAGTTCTTC. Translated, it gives CASSSQRGGYNEQFF.

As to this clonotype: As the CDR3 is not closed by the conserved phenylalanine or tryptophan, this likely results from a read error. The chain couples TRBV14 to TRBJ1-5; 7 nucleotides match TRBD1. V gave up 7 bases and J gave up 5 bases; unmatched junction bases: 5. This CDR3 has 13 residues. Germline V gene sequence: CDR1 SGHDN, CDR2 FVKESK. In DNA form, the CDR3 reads TGTGCCAGCAACCAGGGGGAATATCAGCCCCAGCATTAT. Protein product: CASNQGEYQPQHY.

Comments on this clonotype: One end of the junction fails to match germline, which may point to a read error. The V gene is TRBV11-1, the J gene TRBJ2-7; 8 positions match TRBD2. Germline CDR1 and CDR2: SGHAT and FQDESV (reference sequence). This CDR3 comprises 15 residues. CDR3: CVSSLAGTVTYEQYF. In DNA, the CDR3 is TGTGTCAGCAGCTTAGCGGGGACTGTAACCTACGAGCAGTACTTC.

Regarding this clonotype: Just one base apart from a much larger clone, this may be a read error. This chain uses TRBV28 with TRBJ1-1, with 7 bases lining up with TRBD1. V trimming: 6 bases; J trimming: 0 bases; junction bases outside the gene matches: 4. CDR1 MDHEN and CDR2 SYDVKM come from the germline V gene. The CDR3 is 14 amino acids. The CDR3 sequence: CASRGQRLNTEAFF. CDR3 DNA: TGTGCCAGCAGGGGACAGAGACTGAACACTGAAGCTTTCTTT.

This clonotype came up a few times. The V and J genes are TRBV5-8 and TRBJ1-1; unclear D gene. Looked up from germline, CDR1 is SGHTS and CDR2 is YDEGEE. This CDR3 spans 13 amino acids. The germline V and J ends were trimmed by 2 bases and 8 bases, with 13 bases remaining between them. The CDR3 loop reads CASSFYSSGEAFF. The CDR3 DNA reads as TGTGCCAGCAGCTTTTACTCTTCGGGGGAAGCTTTCTTT.

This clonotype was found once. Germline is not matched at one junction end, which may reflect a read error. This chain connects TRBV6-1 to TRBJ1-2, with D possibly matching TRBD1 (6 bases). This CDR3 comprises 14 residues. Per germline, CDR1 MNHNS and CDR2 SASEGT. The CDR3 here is CASSTCGGSGGYAF. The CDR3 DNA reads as TGTGCCAGCAGCACATGTGGGGGCTCCGGTGGCTACGCCTTC.

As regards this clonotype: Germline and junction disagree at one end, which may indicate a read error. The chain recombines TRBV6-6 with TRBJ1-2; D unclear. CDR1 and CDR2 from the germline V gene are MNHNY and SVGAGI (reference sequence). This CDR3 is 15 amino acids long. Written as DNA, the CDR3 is TGTGCCAGCAGCCCAACGGGCGCCAACCCCACTGGCTACACCTTT. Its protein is CASSPTGANPTGYTF.

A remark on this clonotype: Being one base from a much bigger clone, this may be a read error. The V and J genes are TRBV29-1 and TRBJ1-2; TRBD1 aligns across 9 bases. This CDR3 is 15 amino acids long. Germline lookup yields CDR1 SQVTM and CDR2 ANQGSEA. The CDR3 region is CSVEGGTGLAYGYAF. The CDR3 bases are TGCAGCGTTGAAGGGGGGACAGGGCTTGCCTATGGCTACGCCTTC.

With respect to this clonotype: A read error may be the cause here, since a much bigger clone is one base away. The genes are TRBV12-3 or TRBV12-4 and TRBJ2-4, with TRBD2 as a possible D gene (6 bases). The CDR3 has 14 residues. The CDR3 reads CASSAQLAKNTQYF. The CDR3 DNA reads TGTGCCAGCAGCGCACAACTAGCCAAAAACACTCAGTACTTC.

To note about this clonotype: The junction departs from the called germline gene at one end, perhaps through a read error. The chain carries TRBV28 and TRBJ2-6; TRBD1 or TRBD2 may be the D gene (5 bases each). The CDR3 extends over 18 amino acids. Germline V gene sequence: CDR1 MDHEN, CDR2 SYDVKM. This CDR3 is CASSLWRVAGSGANVLAF. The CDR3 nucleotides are TGTGCCAGCAGTTTATGGAGGGTGGCCGGGTCTGGGGCCAACGTCCTGGCTTTC.

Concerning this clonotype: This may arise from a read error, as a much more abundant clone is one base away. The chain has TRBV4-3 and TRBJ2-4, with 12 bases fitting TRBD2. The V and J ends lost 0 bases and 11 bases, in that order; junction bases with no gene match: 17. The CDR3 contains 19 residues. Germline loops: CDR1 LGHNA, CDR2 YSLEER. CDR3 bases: TGCGCCAGCAGCCAAGAGTCTAGCGGGAGGGCCGCTCGTTTGACGGTTCAGTACTTC. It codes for CASSQESSGRAARLTVQYF.

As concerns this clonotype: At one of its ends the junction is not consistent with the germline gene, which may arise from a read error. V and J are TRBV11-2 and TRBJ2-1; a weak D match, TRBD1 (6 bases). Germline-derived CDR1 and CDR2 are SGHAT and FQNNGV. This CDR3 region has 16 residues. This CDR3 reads CTSSSLTGFGYNVQFF. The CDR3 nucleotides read TGTACCAGCAGCTCCCTCACAGGGTTCGGCTACAATGTGCAGTTCTTC. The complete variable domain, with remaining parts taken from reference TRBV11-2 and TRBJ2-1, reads EAGVAQSPRYKIIEKRQSVAFWCNPISGHATLYWYQQILGQGPKLLIQFQNNGVVDDSQLPKDRFSAERLKGVDSTLKIQPAKLEDSAVYLCTSSSLTGFGYNVQFFGPGTRLTVL.

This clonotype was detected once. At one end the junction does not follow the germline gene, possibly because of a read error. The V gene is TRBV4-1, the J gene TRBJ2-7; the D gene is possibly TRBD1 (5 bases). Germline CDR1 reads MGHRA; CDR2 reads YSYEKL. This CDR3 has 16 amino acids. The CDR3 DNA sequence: TGCGCCAGCAGCCAAGAGGTCAGGGTAAGCTCCTACGATCAGTACTTC. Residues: CASSQEVRVSSYDQYF.

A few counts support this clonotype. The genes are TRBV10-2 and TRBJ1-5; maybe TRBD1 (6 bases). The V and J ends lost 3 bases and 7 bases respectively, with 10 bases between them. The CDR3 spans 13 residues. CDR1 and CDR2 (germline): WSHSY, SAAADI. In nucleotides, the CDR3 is TGCGCCAGCAGTGACCAAACAGGGCAGCCCCAGCATTTT. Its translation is CASSDQTGQPQHF.